A selection of T cell receptor beta chains follows, all from one sample in a study of CD8 T cell repertoires and HIV-1 epitope variants. No antigen is known for these receptors. Sequencing was performed with immunoSEQ multiplex PCR; in TCRdb, only in-frame clones are kept and a portion is missing. The sample records fewer than 7,000 clones, approximately 70% being singletons. The specimen sequenced was cultured CD8+ T cells derived from PBMCs. Receptors were obtained from a male donor with HIV. CDR3s include the opening cysteine and the closing phenylalanine or tryptophan. Fields, in order: D gene, V gene, J gene, clone size, CDR3 DNA, CDR3 protein. A D gene is named only where the DNA matches it firmly. A row's size may be missing; if present it is once, few, many or a size class.

d_call: .
v_call: TRBV5-6
j_call: TRBJ2-2
clone_size: .
cdr3_nt: TGTGCCAGCAGCTTGGATTTGAAACGATACACCGGGGAGCTGTTTTTT
cdr3_aa: CASSLDLKRYTGELFF

d_call: TRBD1
v_call: TRBV10-3
j_call: TRBJ1-4
clone_size: .
cdr3_nt: TGTGCCATCAGCTCCGGGACAGGTGATGAAAAACTGTTTTTT
cdr3_aa: CAISSGTGDEKLFF

d_call: .
v_call: TRBV5-1
j_call: TRBJ1-2
clone_size: once
cdr3_nt: TGCGCCAGCAGCCCGGAGGGGGGGACGCGGTATGGCTACACCTTC
cdr3_aa: CASSPEGGTRYGYTF

d_call: .
v_call: TRBV6-5
j_call: TRBJ2-7
clone_size: .
cdr3_nt: TGTGCCAGCAGTTACCGACTGCTAGTAGGCTACGAGCAGTACTTC
cdr3_aa: CASSYRLLVGYEQYF

d_call: .
v_call: TRBV5-5
j_call: TRBJ1-1
clone_size: .
cdr3_nt: TGTGCCAGCAGCTTGGGGGTATACACTGAAGCTTTCTTT
cdr3_aa: CASSLGVYTEAFF

d_call: .
v_call: TRBV28
j_call: TRBJ1-4
clone_size: .
cdr3_nt: TGTGCCAGCAACGGGGAGACCCCTGAAAAACTGTTTTTT
cdr3_aa: CASNGETPEKLFF

d_call: TRBD1
v_call: TRBV30
j_call: TRBJ1-1
clone_size: .
cdr3_nt: TGTGCCTGGAGAGATTTCGGACAGGGAGATCCTGAAGCTTTCTTT
cdr3_aa: CAWRDFGQGDPEAFF

d_call: .
v_call: TRBV25-1
j_call: TRBJ2-7
clone_size: .
cdr3_nt: TGTGCCAGCAGTGAATATATCAGCTACGAGCAGTACTTC
cdr3_aa: CASSEYISYEQYF

d_call: TRBD2
v_call: TRBV2
j_call: TRBJ2-2
clone_size: .
cdr3_nt: TGTGCCAGCAGTGATGGGACTAGCGGGGTTACCGGGGAGCTGTTTTTT
cdr3_aa: CASSDGTSGVTGELFF

d_call: TRBD2
v_call: TRBV29-1
j_call: TRBJ2-1
clone_size: .
cdr3_nt: TGCAGCGTTGAGTTTTTGTGGGGACTAGCGGGGGACTACAATGAGCAGTTCTTC
cdr3_aa: CSVEFLWGLAGDYNEQFF

d_call: TRBD1
v_call: TRBV5-4
j_call: TRBJ1-1
clone_size: .
cdr3_nt: TGTGCCAGTAGCCAGCAGGGGGGCACTGAAGCTTTCTTT
cdr3_aa: CASSQQGGTEAFF

d_call: .
v_call: TRBV10-3
j_call: TRBJ1-1
clone_size: .
cdr3_nt: TGTGCCATCAGTGAGTCCCCAGAATCGTACACTGAAGCTTTCTTT
cdr3_aa: CAISESPESYTEAFF

d_call: TRBD2
v_call: TRBV7-8
j_call: TRBJ2-3
clone_size: .
cdr3_nt: TGTGCCAGCAGCTTAGGTTACGCGGGGGGTCCCACAGATATGCAGTATTTT
cdr3_aa: CASSLGYAGGPTDMQYF

d_call: TRBD1
v_call: TRBV19
j_call: TRBJ1-6
clone_size: .
cdr3_nt: TGTGCCAGTAGTATCTCCAGGGGGCGATCACCCCTCCACTTT
cdr3_aa: CASSISRGRSPLHF